A single sample gave rise to the 17 T cell receptor beta chains below, sequenced in a study of T cells in Graves' hyperthyroidism and ophthalmopathy. TCR beta CDR3 region amplification was performed from RNA transcripts. Researchers ran a first-round RT-PCR on the TCR CDR3 using the HTBI primer set. TCRdb reprocessed the multiplex PCR reads via MiXCR and lists one record per CDR3 protein. Found here are 200,000 to 250,000 distinct CDR3 sequences, over 20% of them singletons; the top ten hold about 40%. Specimen: blood. All receptors come from a woman aged 40 to 50 with Graves' ophthalmopathy.

This clonotype was observed at least ten times. Here the CDR3 reads CATGQNTGELFF. The CDR3 DNA reads as TGTGCCACTGGACAGAACACCGGGGAGCTGTTTTTT. This chain joins TRBV24-1 and TRBJ2-2; tentatively, D is TRBD1 (5 bases). Germline values: CDR1 KGHDR, CDR2 SFDVKD. This CDR3 has 12 amino acids. Trimming left V 10 bases short and J 1 base short, with 6 bases between.

This clonotype was recorded once. V usage is TRBV30 and J usage is TRBJ2-5, with TRBD2 matching 9 bases. This CDR3 is built from 15 residues. The J segment lost 1 base and the V segment lost 5 bases, leaving 8 bases of the junction unmatched. Per germline, CDR1 GTSNPN and CDR2 SVGIG (reference sequence). The CDR3 sequence is CAWSRRAGGQETQYF. Written as DNA, the CDR3 is TGTGCCTGGTCCCGGCGAGCGGGAGGCCAAGAGACCCAGTACTTC. Full variable domain (rest looked up from reference TRBV30 and TRBJ2-5): SQTIHQWPATLVQPVGSPLSLECTVEGTSNPNLYWYRQAAGRGLQLLFYSVGIGQISSEVPQNLSASRPQDRQFILSSKKLLLSDSGFYLCAWSRRAGGQETQYFGPGTRLLVL.

This clonotype was counted at least ten times. This chain joins TRBV27 and TRBJ2-5, with TRBD1 matching over 8 bases. The germline V gene encodes CDR1 MNHEY and CDR2 SMNVEV (reference sequence). V shed 4 bases, J shed 3 bases, and the junction held 7 bases outside the gene matches. CDR3 length: 15 amino acids. The CDR3 protein is CASSSRQGRKETQYF. CDR3 coding DNA: TGTGCCAGCAGTTCCCGACAGGGGAGAAAAGAGACCCAGTACTTC.

J is TRBJ1-2 and V is TRBV30; D gene unclear. In germline, CDR1 is GTSNPN, CDR2 SVGIG (reference sequence). This CDR3 comprises 11 residues. V lost 1 base to trimming and J lost 8 bases, with 8 bases between them. CDR3 residues: CAWSERRGYTF. CDR3 coding DNA: TGTGCCTGGAGTGAACGGCGAGGCTACACCTTC.

The chain uses TRBV18 and TRBJ2-7; 11 bases are a match to TRBD2. The germline V gene encodes CDR1 KGHSH and CDR2 LQKENI. The CDR3 sequence is 15 residues long. Germline trimming cut 3 bases from V and 7 bases from J; bases unmatched to any gene: 8. The CDR3, as DNA: TGTGCCAGCTCACCCACTAGCGGGGGAGTCGAAGAGCAGTACTTC. Its translation: CASSPTSGGVEEQYF.

This clonotype was seen repeatedly, ten times or more. This chain joins TRBV29-1 and TRBJ2-2, with no clear D. Germline-derived CDR1 and CDR2 are SQVTM and ANQGSEA. V lost 1 base and J lost 4, with 7 bases in between. The CDR3 is 13 residues long. CDR3 sequence reads: CSVEVGITGELFF. CDR3 nucleotide sequence: TGCAGCGTTGAAGTGGGCATCACCGGGGAGCTGTTTTTT.

Note on this clonotype: With a much larger clone just one base away, this may be a read error. CDR3 sequence: CASSLAGTGGSGSTIYF. In DNA form, the CDR3 reads TGCGCCAGCAGCTTGGCAGGGACAGGGGGTTCCGGAAGCACCATATATTTT. V usage is TRBV5-1 and J usage is TRBJ1-3; 11 bases agree with TRBD1. Germline CDR1 reads SGHRS; CDR2 reads YFSETQ. The CDR3 contains 17 residues. The full variable domain, its missing parts supplied by reference TRBV5-1 and TRBJ1-3, is KAGVTQTPRYLIKTRGQQVTLSCSPISGHRSVSWYQQTPGQGLQFLFEYFSETQRNKGNFPGRFSGRQFSNSRSEMNVSTLELGDSALYLCASSLAGTGGSGSTIYFGEGSWLTVV.

The V call is TRBV10-3, the J call TRBJ2-1; 13 bases are a match to TRBD2. The CDR3 covers 14 residues. CDR1 and CDR2 from the germline V gene are ENHRY and SYGVKD. V lost 10 bases to trimming and J lost 10 bases; unmatched junction nucleotides: 10. The CDR3 bases are TGTGCCAACAGCAACGGACTAGCGGGAGTAGAGCAGTTCTTC. Encoded protein: CANSNGLAGVEQFF.

This clonotype came up many times. The chain combines TRBV6-5 with TRBJ2-7; 7 bases are shared with TRBD2. This CDR3 has 17 amino acids. Trimming at V came to 2 bases and at J to 5 bases, leaving 15 bases not matched to a gene. The germline gives CDR1 MNHEY, CDR2 SVGAGI. CDR3 amino acids: CASSYGLVGEGLNEQYF. In DNA form, the CDR3 reads TGTGCCAGCAGTTACGGACTTGTTGGGGAGGGCCTAAACGAGCAGTACTTC.

This clonotype was recorded at least ten times. The CDR3 DNA reads TGCAGCGTTGTACCGGTATCATATGGCTACACCTTC. Translation gives CSVVPVSYGYTF. This chain uses TRBV29-1 with TRBJ1-2; D gene unclear. This CDR3 is built from 12 residues. V was cut by 4 bases and J by 5 bases, with 11 bases left in between. Per germline, CDR1 SQVTM and CDR2 ANQGSEA.

This clonotype was seen many times. The rearrangement uses TRBV9 and TRBJ2-7; D is tentatively TRBD1 or TRBD2 (6 bases each). Germline CDR1 is SGDLS and CDR2 is YYNGEE. Trimming removed 3 bases at V and 3 bases at J, with 10 bases between. CDR3 length: 13 residues. The CDR3 nucleotides read TGTGCCAGCAGCGGAGGGGGAGGCTACGAGCAGTACTTC. Translated, it gives CASSGGGGYEQYF.

V and J are TRBV14 and TRBJ1-3; no firm D call. Germline V gene sequence: CDR1 SGHDN, CDR2 FVKESK. V was pared by 3 bases and J by 9 bases, with 9 bases between. The CDR3 extends over 12 amino acids. As DNA, the CDR3 is TGTGCCAGCAGCCACACCGAGTTCACCATATATTTT. Translated, it gives CASSHTEFTIYF.

This clonotype was recorded at least ten times. This sequence joins TRBV6-1 and TRBJ2-7; 7 bases align to TRBD1. Germline V gene lookup returns CDR1 MNHNS and CDR2 SASEGT. This CDR3 contains 13 residues. Trimming at V came to 10 bases and at J to 4 bases, leaving 10 bases not matched to a gene. CDR3 sequence reads: CAIEDRTQYEQYF. The CDR3 DNA sequence: TGTGCCATCGAGGACAGGACACAATACGAGCAGTACTTC.

This clonotype came up many times. The rearrangement links TRBV18 to TRBJ2-7; no reliable D call. This CDR3 region has 14 residues. Trimming left V 1 base short and J 3 bases short, with 10 bases between. CDR1 and CDR2 from the germline V gene are KGHSH and LQKENI. In nucleotides, the CDR3 is TGTGCCAGCTCACCACTGAGACTGGGCTACGAGCAGTACTTC. Its translation is CASSPLRLGYEQYF. Using reference TRBV18 and TRBJ2-7 for the parts outside the CDR3, the full variable domain is NAGVMQNPRHLVRRRGQEARLRCSPMKGHSHVYWYRQLPEEGLKFMVYLQKENIIDESGMPKERFSAEFPKEGPSILRIQQVVRGDSAAYFCASSPLRLGYEQYFGPGTRLTVT.

Comments on this clonotype: The conserved phenylalanine or tryptophan is not found at the CDR3 terminus, so this likely reflects a read error. The chain uses TRBV6-5 and TRBJ2-7; D call uncertain. Per the germline V gene, CDR1 is MNHEY and CDR2 is SVGAGI. The V gene lost 4 bases and the J gene lost 6 bases, with 10 bases spanning the gap. The CDR3 spans 12 residues. CDR3 sequence: CASSSPPGEQYL. Here the CDR3 DNA reads TGTGCCAGCAGTTCCCCTCCCGGCGAGCAGTACCTC.

This clonotype was seen repeatedly, ten times or more. The chain couples TRBV25-1 to TRBJ1-1; no clear D gene. CDR1 is MGHDK and CDR2 is SYGVNS in the germline V gene. Trimming removed 8 bases at V and 9 bases at J, with 22 bases between. The CDR3 sequence is 14 residues long. This CDR3 reads CASVSSQSSRKAFF. CDR3 nucleotide sequence: TGTGCCAGCGTTTCTTCCCAGAGCTCGAGGAAAGCTTTCTTT.

This clonotype was detected ten times or more. The chain has TRBV2 and TRBJ1-5; D gene unclear. Trimming stripped 4 bases from V and 2 bases from J, with 15 bases between. Germline V gene lookup returns CDR1 SNHLY and CDR2 FYNNEI. The CDR3 loop spans 16 amino acids. The CDR3 DNA is TGTGCCAGCAGTGCGTTTCTAGGGTTAGGCAATCAGCCCCAGCATTTT. Translating it yields CASSAFLGLGNQPQHF.